In this sample, the clone carrying this T cell receptor (beta chain) turned up a few times. What it binds is unknown. The junction had 7 bases not matched to a gene; V was cut back by 5 bases and J by 4 bases. This CDR3 is 15 amino acids long. The germline CDR1 and CDR2 sequences are MNHEY and SVGAGI. The data originate from a study of T cells after yellow fever vaccination. Study information: Any fraction with a low cell number was prepared using SMART-Seq v4 Ultra Low Input. Study findings and constraints: There was a possibility that FACS-sorted repertoires contained abundant clonotypes contaminating from the bulk population. CD4 and CD8 compartments shared a small share of clonotypes. Reappearance after the booster was seen for most primary-vaccination clones, at 96% CD4 and 88% CD8.

A single record per CDR3 protein comes from TCRdb applying MiXCR to the 5' RACE reads. Here the sample spans under 400,000 distinct CDR3 sequences, approximately 12% being singletons. The receptor comes from a man aged 18 to 35 who received the YFV17D yellow fever vaccine. This specimen was CD4+ T cells sorted from PBMCs, taken 15 days after the yellow fever booster vaccination. This chain connects TRBV6-5 to TRBJ1-4; TRBD1 aligns across 7 bases. The CDR3: CASSHLTGINEKLFF. CDR3 nucleotides: TGTGCCAGCAGTCACTTGACAGGGATTAATGAAAAACTGTTTTTT.